These 16 T cell receptor beta chains share one sample of origin, sequenced in a study of T cell responses to AZD1222 COVID-19 vaccine. Sequencing was performed with immunoSEQ multiplex PCR; in TCRdb, only in-frame clones are kept and a portion is missing. The data hold 190,000 or so clones, with roughly 91% observed a single time. The specimen comprised peripheral blood, sampled 28 days after the second AZD1222 dose. The receptors were sampled from an adult who received the AZD1222 COVID-19 vaccine.

The CDR3 DNA is TGTGCCAGCAGCGGTTCGGGACTCAGCGCCCAGTACTTC. Residues: CASSGSGLSAQYF. The V call is TRBV12-3 or TRBV12-4, the J call TRBJ2-5; weak D call: TRBD2 (6 bases). V lost 6 bases to trimming and J lost 9 bases, with 17 bases between them. CDR3 length: 13 amino acids.

This sequence joins TRBV9 and TRBJ2-1; TRBD2 agrees at 8 bases. CDR1 is SGDLS, CDR2 YYNGEE, per germline. CDR3 size: 19 residues. V lost 0 bases and J lost 5; bases outside the gene matches: 16. As DNA, the CDR3 is TGTGCCAGCAGCGTAGAGGTAGCGGGATCAATTGGTGGTGACAATGAGCAGTTCTTC. This encodes CASSVEVAGSIGGDNEQFF.

V is TRBV6-4 and J is TRBJ1-2, with D hard to call. V gave up 3 bases and J gave up 0 bases, with 11 bases separating them. Germline lookup yields CDR1 MRHNA and CDR2 SNTAGT. This CDR3 is 15 amino acids long. The CDR3: CASSESQEANYGYTF. CDR3 DNA sequence: TGTGCCAGCAGTGAGTCCCAGGAAGCTAACTATGGCTACACCTTC.

The count of this clone is one. The rearrangement joins TRBV6-1 to TRBJ1-3; tentatively, D is TRBD1 (5 bases). The ends were cut back, 4 bases at V and 0 bases at J, with 16 bases in the middle. Germline assignment: CDR1 MNHNS and CDR2 SASEGT. This CDR3 spans 17 amino acids. The CDR3 here is CASSVEGRMISGNTIYF. DNA of the CDR3: TGTGCCAGCAGTGTTGAGGGACGGATGATCTCTGGAAACACCATATATTTT.

The rearrangement uses TRBV7-9 and TRBJ2-2; no firm D call. V was trimmed by 2 bases and J by 4 bases, leaving 17 bases between them. This CDR3 comprises 17 residues. CDR1 is SEHNR and CDR2 is FQNEAQ in the germline V gene (reference sequence). The CDR3 sequence is CASSLMAQNRPTGELFF. The CDR3, as DNA: TGTGCCAGCAGCTTAATGGCCCAGAATCGCCCCACCGGGGAGCTGTTTTTT.

This sequence joins TRBV27 and TRBJ2-3; TRBD2 agrees at 13 bases. Trimming took 2 bases from V and 5 from J; bases not matched to a gene: 7. CDR3 length: 17 residues. Germline V gene sequence: CDR1 MNHEY, CDR2 SMNVEV (reference sequence). CDR3: CASSLPGLAGLVDTQYF. The CDR3 DNA reads TGTGCCAGCAGTTTACCGGGACTAGCGGGATTGGTAGATACGCAGTATTTT.

The chain joins TRBV4-1 to TRBJ2-1; tentatively, D is TRBD2 (5 bases). This CDR3 is 15 amino acids long. Trimming stripped 0 bases from V and 2 bases from J, with 8 bases between. Germline CDR1 is MGHRA and CDR2 is YSYEKL. The CDR3 sequence is CASSQDEGTYNEQFF. DNA for the CDR3: TGCGCCAGCAGCCAAGATGAGGGCACCTACAATGAGCAGTTCTTC.

This clone was detected once. This rearrangement joins TRBV5-1 to TRBJ2-3; 7 positions match TRBD1. Looked up from germline, CDR1 is SGHRS and CDR2 is YFSETQ. The ends lost 4 bases at V and 0 bases at J; junction bases unmatched: 11. CDR3 length equals 17 residues. The CDR3 sequence: CASSPQTTGISTDTQYF. The CDR3 DNA follows: TGCGCCAGCAGCCCACAGACGACAGGGATAAGCACAGATACGCAGTATTTT. Complete variable domain (other parts from reference TRBV5-1 and TRBJ2-3): KAGVTQTPRYLIKTRGQQVTLSCSPISGHRSVSWYQQTPGQGLQFLFEYFSETQRNKGNFPGRFSGRQFSNSRSEMNVSTLELGDSALYLCASSPQTTGISTDTQYFGPGTRLTVL.

CDR3 in amino acids: CAIRLGFYNEQFF. CDR3 nucleotide sequence: TGTGCCATAAGATTGGGGTTCTACAATGAGCAGTTCTTC. This chain uses TRBV2 with TRBJ2-1; D gene ambiguous. The V and J ends lost 10 bases and 3 bases respectively, with 13 bases between them. There are 13 residues in the CDR3. CDR1 and CDR2 from the germline V gene are SNHLY and FYNNEI.

The chain has TRBV19 and TRBJ2-1; TRBD2 agrees at 9 bases. Per germline, CDR1 LNHDA and CDR2 SQIVND (reference sequence). The CDR3 is 13 amino acids. V gave up 7 bases and J gave up 8 bases; unmatched junction bases: 6. DNA for the CDR3: TGTGCCAGTAAGGGACTAGCCCCCGATGAGCAGTTCTTC. Its protein is CASKGLAPDEQFF.

The V and J genes are TRBV11-2 and TRBJ1-1; possible D gene TRBD1, 5 bases. Trimming took off 5 bases at V and 1 base at J, with 14 bases between the two ends. The length of the CDR3 is 15 residues. Germline-derived CDR1 and CDR2 are SGHAT and FQNNGV. The CDR3: CASSPFLGPNTEAFF. CDR3 nucleotides: TGTGCCAGCAGCCCCTTTTTGGGGCCGAACACTGAAGCTTTCTTT.

The gene calls are TRBV27 and TRBJ2-7; D not certain. Germline V gives CDR1 MNHEY, CDR2 SMNVEV (reference sequence). CDR3 size: 12 residues. Trimming removed 5 bases at V and 6 bases at J, with 11 bases between. The CDR3: CASSPPAGEQYF. The CDR3 DNA follows: TGTGCCAGCAGTCCCCCCGCCGGCGAGCAGTACTTC.

The J gene is TRBJ1-2, the V gene TRBV4-1; D is possibly TRBD1 (6 bases). CDR3 length: 15 residues. Trimming pared 1 base from V and 2 bases from J, leaving 11 bases between. Germline-derived CDR1 and CDR2 are MGHRA and YSYEKL. CDR3 loop: CASSQAQGQNYGYTF. In nucleotides, the CDR3 is TGCGCCAGCAGCCAAGCCCAGGGGCAGAACTATGGCTACACCTTC.

This clone was observed a handful of times. The rearrangement uses TRBV28 and TRBJ1-4; 8 bases fit TRBD1. The CDR3 sequence is 15 residues long. Unmatched junction bases numbered 4, after V lost 3 bases and J lost 4 bases. Germline V lookup: CDR1 MDHEN, CDR2 SYDVKM. Here the CDR3 reads CASSLWTGNNEKLFF. The CDR3 region has the DNA TGTGCCAGCAGTTTGTGGACAGGGAATAATGAAAAACTGTTTTTT.

This clone was detected once. Here the CDR3 reads CASSTGTNSPLHF. CDR3 DNA: TGTGCCAGCTCAACCGGGACGAATTCACCCCTCCACTTT. J is TRBJ1-6 and V is TRBV18, with D maybe TRBD1 (5 bases). Trimming took 5 bases from V and 7 from J, leaving 9 bases between them. This CDR3 is 13 amino acids long. The germline CDR1 and CDR2 sequences are KGHSH and LQKENI.

The rearrangement joins TRBV21-1 to TRBJ2-3; the DNA was not used to check the table's D call, TRBD2. TRBV21-1 is a documented pseudogene. The CDR3 consists of 16 residues. The CDR3 DNA follows: TGTGCCAGCAGCAAAGTGCGCACCCCCACGTTCGGTACGCAGTATTTT. It is translated as CASSKVRTPTFGTQYF.